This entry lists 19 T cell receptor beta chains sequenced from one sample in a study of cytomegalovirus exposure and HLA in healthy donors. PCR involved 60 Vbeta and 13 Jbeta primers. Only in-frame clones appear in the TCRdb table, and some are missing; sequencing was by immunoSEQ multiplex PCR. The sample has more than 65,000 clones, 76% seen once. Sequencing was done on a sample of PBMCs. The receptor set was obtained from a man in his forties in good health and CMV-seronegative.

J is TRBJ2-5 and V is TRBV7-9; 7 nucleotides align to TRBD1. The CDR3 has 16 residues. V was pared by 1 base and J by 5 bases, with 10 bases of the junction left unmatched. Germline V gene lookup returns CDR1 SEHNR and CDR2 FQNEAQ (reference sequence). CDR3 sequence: CASSLGRAGGYETQYF. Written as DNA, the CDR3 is TGTGCCAGCAGCTTAGGGCGAGCAGGGGGATACGAGACCCAGTACTTC.

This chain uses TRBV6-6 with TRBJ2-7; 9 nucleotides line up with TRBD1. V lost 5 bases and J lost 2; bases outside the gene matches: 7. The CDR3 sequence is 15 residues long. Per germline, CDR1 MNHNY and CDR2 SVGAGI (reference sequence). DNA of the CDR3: TGTGCCAGCAGTCACACAGGGGGCGATCCCTACGAGCAGTACTTC. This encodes CASSHTGGDPYEQYF.

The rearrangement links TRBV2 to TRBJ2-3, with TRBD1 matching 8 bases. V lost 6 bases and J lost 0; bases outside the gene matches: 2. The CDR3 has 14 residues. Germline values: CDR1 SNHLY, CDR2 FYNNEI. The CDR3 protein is CASSGQGSTDTQYF. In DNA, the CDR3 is TGTGCCAGCAGCGGACAGGGAAGCACAGATACGCAGTATTTT.

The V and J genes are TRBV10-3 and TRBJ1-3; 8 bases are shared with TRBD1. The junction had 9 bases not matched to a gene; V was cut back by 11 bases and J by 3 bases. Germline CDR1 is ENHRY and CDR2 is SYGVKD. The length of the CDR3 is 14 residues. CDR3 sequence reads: CAVGQGADGNTIYF. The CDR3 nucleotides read TGTGCCGTAGGACAGGGCGCTGATGGAAACACCATATATTTT.

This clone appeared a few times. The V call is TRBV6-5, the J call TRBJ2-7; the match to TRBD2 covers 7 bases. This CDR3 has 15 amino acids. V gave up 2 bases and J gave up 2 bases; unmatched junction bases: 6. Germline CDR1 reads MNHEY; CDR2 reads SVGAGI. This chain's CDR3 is CASSYLAGRAYEQYF. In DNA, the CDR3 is TGTGCCAGCAGTTACCTGGCAGGGAGGGCCTACGAGCAGTACTTC.

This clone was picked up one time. This CDR3 reads CASRMAGTGGRCGYTF. The DNA of the CDR3 is TGTGCCAGCAGGATGGCCGGGACAGGGGGCCGATGTGGCTACACCTTC. The chain recombines TRBV28 with TRBJ1-2, with TRBD1 matching over 12 bases. The CDR3 loop spans 16 amino acids. Germline CDR1 reads MDHEN; CDR2 reads SYDVKM. The V and J ends lost 6 bases and 7 bases, in that order; junction bases with no gene match: 12.

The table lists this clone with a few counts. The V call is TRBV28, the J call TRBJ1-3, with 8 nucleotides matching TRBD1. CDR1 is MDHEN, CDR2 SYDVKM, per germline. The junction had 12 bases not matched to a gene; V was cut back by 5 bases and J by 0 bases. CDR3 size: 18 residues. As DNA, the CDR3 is TGTGCCAGCAGTCTACCCCCGGACAGGGAAATCTCTGGAAACACCATATATTTT. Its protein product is CASSLPPDREISGNTIYF.

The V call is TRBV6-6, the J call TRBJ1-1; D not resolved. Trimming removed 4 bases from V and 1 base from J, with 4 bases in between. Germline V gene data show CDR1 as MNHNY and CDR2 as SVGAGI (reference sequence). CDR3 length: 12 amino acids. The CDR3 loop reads CASSSGNTEAFF. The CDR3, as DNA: TGTGCCAGCAGTTCCGGGAACACTGAAGCTTTCTTT.

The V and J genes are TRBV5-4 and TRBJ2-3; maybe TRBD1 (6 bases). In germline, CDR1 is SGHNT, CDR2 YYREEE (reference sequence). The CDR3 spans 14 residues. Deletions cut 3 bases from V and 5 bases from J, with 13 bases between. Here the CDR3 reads CASSSQGSRDTQYF. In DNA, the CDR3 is TGTGCCAGCAGCTCACAGGGAAGTAGAGATACGCAGTATTTT. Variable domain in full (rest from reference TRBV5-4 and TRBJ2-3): ETGVTQSPTHLIKTRGQQVTLRCSSQSGHNTVSWYQQALGQGPQFIFQYYREEENGRGNFPPRFSGLQFPNYSSELNVNALELDDSALYLCASSSQGSRDTQYFGPGTRLTVL.

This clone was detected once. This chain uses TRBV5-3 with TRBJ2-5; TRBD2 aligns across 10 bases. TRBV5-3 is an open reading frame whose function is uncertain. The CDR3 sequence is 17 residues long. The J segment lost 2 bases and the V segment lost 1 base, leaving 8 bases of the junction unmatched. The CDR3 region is CARSLSPELAGQETQYF. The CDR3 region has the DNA TGTGCCAGAAGCTTGTCACCCGAACTAGCGGGGCAAGAGACCCAGTACTTC.

The CDR3 spells CASSRRGAPDTQYF. The CDR3 coding sequence is TGTGCCAGCAGCAGGCGGGGGGCCCCGGATACGCAGTATTTT. The chain recombines TRBV9 with TRBJ2-3; 8 positions match TRBD2. CDR1 SGDLS and CDR2 YYNGEE come from the germline V gene. The length of the CDR3 is 14 residues. J lost 6 bases, V lost 4 bases, and 7 bases had no gene match.

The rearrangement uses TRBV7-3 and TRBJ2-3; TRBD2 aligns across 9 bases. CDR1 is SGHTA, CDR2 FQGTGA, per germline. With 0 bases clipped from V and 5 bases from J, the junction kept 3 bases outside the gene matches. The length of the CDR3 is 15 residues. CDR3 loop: CASSLTGAGGDTQYF. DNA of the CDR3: TGTGCCAGCAGCTTAACGGGAGCGGGGGGAGATACGCAGTATTTT.

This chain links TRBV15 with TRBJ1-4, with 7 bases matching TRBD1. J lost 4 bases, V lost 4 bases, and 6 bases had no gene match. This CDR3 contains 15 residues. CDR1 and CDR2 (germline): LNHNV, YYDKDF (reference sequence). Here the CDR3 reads CATSKGTADNEKLFF. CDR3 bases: TGTGCCACCAGCAAGGGGACAGCGGATAATGAAAAACTGTTTTTT.

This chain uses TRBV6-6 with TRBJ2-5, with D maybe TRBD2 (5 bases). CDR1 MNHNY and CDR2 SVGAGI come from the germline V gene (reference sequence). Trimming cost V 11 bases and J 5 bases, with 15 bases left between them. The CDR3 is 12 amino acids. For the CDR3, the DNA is TGTGCCGCGGATGAGGGTCGGGAGACCCAGTACTTC. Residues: CAADEGRETQYF.

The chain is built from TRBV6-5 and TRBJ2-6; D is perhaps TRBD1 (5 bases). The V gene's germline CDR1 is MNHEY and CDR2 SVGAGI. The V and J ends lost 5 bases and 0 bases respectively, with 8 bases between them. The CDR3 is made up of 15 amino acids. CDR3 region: CASSTDNSGANVLTF. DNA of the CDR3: TGTGCCAGCAGTACGGACAACTCTGGGGCCAACGTCCTGACTTTC.

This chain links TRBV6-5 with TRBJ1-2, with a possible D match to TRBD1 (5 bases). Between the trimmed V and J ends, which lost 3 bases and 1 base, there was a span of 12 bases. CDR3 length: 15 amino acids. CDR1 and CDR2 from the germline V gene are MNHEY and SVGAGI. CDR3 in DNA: TGTGCCAGCAGTTATTACCAGGGACTTAACTATGGCTACACCTTC. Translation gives CASSYYQGLNYGYTF.

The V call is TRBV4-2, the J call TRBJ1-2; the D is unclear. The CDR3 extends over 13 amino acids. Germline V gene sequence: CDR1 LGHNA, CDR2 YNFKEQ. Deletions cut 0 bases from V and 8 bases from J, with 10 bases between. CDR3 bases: TGTGCCAGCAGCCAAGATGAGGGCGGCGGCTACACCTTC. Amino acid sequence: CASSQDEGGGYTF.

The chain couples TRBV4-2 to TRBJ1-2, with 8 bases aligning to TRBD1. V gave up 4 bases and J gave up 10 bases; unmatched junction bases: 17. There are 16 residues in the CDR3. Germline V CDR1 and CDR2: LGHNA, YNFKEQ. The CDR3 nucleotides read TGTGCCAGCAGCCGCCCCTCCGACAGGGGCCATCACTCCTACACCTTC. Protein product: CASSRPSDRGHHSYTF.

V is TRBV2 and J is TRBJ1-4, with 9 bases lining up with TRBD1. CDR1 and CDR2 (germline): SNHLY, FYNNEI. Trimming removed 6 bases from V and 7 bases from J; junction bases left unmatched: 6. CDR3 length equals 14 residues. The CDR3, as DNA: TGTGCCAGCAGACAGGGGGCGACCGGTGAAAAACTGTTTTTT. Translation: CASRQGATGEKLFF.